Each of the 2 T cell receptor beta chains below was sequenced from the same sample in a study of Ad26.COV2.S vaccination and SARS-CoV-2 variants. Clones were read by immunoSEQ multiplex PCR, and TCRdb kept only the in-frame ones, dropping some. The sample consists of some 250,000 clones, around 87% of them appearing once. Specified treatment: roughly 18 received Ad26.COV2.S at low or high dose, single or two shots; 5 received placebo; per-sample allocation not given. Vaccine and placebo recipients were sampled on day 63 after the first injection. This sample comprised peripheral blood, obtained in a trial of Ad26.COV2.S vaccine versus placebo. These receptor sequences come from a person between 18 and 65 years old who received the Ad26.COV2.S COVID-19 vaccine or a placebo.

This chain connects TRBV2 to TRBJ2-7; a possible D gene is TRBD2 (6 bases). Germline CDR1 reads SNHLY; CDR2 reads FYNNEI. V lost 4 bases to trimming and J lost 5 bases, with 15 bases between them. The CDR3 has 14 residues. The CDR3 is CASSVGTPKDEQYF. For the CDR3, the DNA is TGTGCCAGCAGTGTAGGGACTCCCAAGGACGAGCAGTACTTC.

The sample holds a few counts of this clone. CDR3 protein: CASSLIWTSGRYTDTQYF. As DNA, the CDR3 is TGTGCCAGCAGTTTAATTTGGACTAGCGGGAGGTACACAGATACGCAGTATTTT. The V gene is TRBV6-2 or TRBV6-3, the J gene TRBJ2-3, with 14 nucleotides matching TRBD2. The CDR3 has 18 amino acids. V lost 4 bases and J lost 2; bases outside the gene matches: 8. The germline V gene has CDR1 MNHEY and CDR2 SVGEGT.